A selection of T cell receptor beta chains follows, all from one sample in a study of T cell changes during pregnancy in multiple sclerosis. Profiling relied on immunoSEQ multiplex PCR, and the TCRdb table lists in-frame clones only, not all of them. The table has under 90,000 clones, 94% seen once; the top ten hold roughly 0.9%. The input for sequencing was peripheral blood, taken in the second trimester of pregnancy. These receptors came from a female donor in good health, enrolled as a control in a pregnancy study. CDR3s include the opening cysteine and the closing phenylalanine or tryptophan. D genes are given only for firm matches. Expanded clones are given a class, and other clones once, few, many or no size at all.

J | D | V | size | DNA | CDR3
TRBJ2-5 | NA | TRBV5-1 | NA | TGCGCCAGCAGCGGGGTAGGAGGTGAGACCCAGTACTTC | CASSGVGGETQYF
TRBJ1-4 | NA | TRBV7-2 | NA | TGTGCCAGCAGCCCGGACCCCGGGAGGTATGAAAAACTGTTTTTT | CASSPDPGRYEKLFF
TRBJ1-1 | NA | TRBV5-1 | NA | TGCGCCAGCAGCTCTGGCGGGGGCGGCACTGAAGCTTTCTTT | CASSSGGGGTEAFF
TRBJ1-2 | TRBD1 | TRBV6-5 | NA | TGTGCCAGCAGGAGACAGGGGGCTGGGGATGGCTACACCTTC | CASRRQGAGDGYTF
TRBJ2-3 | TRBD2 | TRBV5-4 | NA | TGTGCCAGCAGCTTGGCACTAGCGGGGCGGGGAACAGATACGCAGTATTTT | CASSLALAGRGTDTQYF
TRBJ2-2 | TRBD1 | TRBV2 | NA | TGTGCCAGCAGTCTTAACCCGGGACAGGGTTTCACCGGGGAGCTGTTTTTT | CASSLNPGQGFTGELFF
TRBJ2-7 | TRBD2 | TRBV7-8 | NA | TGTGCCAGCAGCCGTGAACTAGCGGCCTACCCCTACGAGCAGTACTTC | CASSRELAAYPYEQYF
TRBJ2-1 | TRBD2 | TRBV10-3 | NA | TGTGCCATCACCCTAGGACTAGCGGGGAACAATGAGCAGTTCTTC | CAITLGLAGNNEQFF
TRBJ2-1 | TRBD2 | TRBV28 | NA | TGTGCCAGCAGCAGTTTAACTAGCGGAACCAGCTCCTACAATGAGCAGTTCTTC | CASSSLTSGTSSYNEQFF
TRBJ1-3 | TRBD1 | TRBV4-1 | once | TGCGCCAGCAGCCAAGAGGTGGCAGGGGGTGGAAACACCATATATTTT | CASSQEVAGGGNTIYF
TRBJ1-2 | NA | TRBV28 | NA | TGTGCCAGCAGTTCCAGGGCCTATGGCTACACCTTC | CASSSRAYGYTF
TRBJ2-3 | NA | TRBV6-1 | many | TGTGCCAGCAGTGAAGCGCAGGCTAGCGTATTTCCAGATACGCAGTATTTT | CASSEAQASVFPDTQYF
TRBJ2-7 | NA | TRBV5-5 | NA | TGTGCCAGCAGCTTGGGGCCTAACTATTCCTACGAGCAGTACTTC | CASSLGPNYSYEQYF